This T cell receptor (beta chain) stems from a study of shared clonotypes between healthy human individuals. Study background: Three plates each covered CD4 naive and memory; CD8 naive two, CD8 memory one.

The assay was immunoSEQ multiplex PCR, and TCRdb's table has in-frame clones only and misses some. Of around 1.1 million clones in the sample, about 80% were seen once. The germline V and J ends were trimmed by 1 base and 2 bases, with 11 bases remaining between them. Germline V gene data show CDR1 as ENHRY and CDR2 as SYGVKD. The CDR3 is 15 amino acids. Source material: memory CD4+ T cells from PBMCs. Noted subset: CD45RA-negative fraction. The TCR sequence derives from a man between 18 and 35 years old in good health. Some clones in this sample may be carry-over from other donors' samples. This rearrangement joins TRBV10-3 to TRBJ1-1; D gene ambiguous. The CDR3: CAISEYGRGNTEAFF. DNA for the CDR3: TGTGCCATCAGTGAGTACGGCCGGGGTAACACTGAAGCTTTCTTT.